Listed below are T cell receptor beta chains from one sample, sequenced in a study of glioma-infiltrating T cells. TCRdb reprocessed the multiplex PCR reads with MiXCR, giving one entry per CDR3 protein. The table has 110,000 or so distinct CDR3 sequences, less than 30% seen once; the top ten hold roughly 30%. Sample: glioma tissue, nonneoplastic brain tissue, or PBMCs (not recorded which). These receptors all come from a human donor with low-grade glioma or glioblastoma, undergoing nonglioma brain surgery, or in good health (not recorded which). The CDR3 runs from the conserved cysteine through the conserved F or W. D genes are given only for firm matches. Clone size, where shown, is once, few, many, or a class for clones that have expanded.

TRBD2 TRBJ2-1 TRBV6-6 many TGTGCCAGCAGTTACTCGGCGGGGGTCCCCTCCATTGAGCAGTTCTTC CASSYSAGVPSIEQFF
- TRBJ1-5 TRBV7-3 many TGTGCCAGCAGCTTAACGAATTTGGGGGCAAAACAGCCCCAGCATTTT CASSLTNLGAKQPQHF
- TRBJ1-2 TRBV19 few TGTGCCAGTAGTATATACGACATCTCCTATGGCTACACCTTC CASSIYDISYGYTF
- TRBJ2-7 TRBV5-1 - TGCGCCAGCACTAAAGGGTATTCCTACGAGCAGTACTTC CASTKGYSYEQYF
TRBD1 TRBJ1-6 TRBV7-2 many TGTGCCAGCAGCTTAGGGACAGGGGCGAGGGATAATTCACCCCTCCACTTT CASSLGTGARDNSPLHF
TRBD2 TRBJ2-5 TRBV9 - TGTGCCAGCAGCGACCGGACTAGCGGGGGAGAGACCCAGTACTTC CASSDRTSGGETQYF
- TRBJ2-3 TRBV19 many TGTGCCAGTAGTATAGGAGCGAGTCGCACAGATACGCAGTATTTT CASSIGASRTDTQYF
- TRBJ2-5 TRBV6-2/TRBV6-3 - TGTGCCAGCAGTCCCAGGGGCCGCGTATACACAGAGACCCAGTACTTC CASSPRGRVYTETQYF
- TRBJ2-7 TRBV2 - TGTGCCAGCAGTGAAGGACTGTACAAGCAGTACTTC CASSEGLYKQYF
- TRBJ1-1 TRBV29-1 many TGCAGCGTTAGCTTGGCTTACCCAAACACTGAAGCTTTCTTT CSVSLAYPNTEAFF
- TRBJ1-2 TRBV12-3/TRBV12-4 - TGTGCCAGCGGGACGGAAAAAATCTATGGCTACACCTTC CASGTEKIYGYTF
- TRBJ2-2 TRBV7-9 many TGTGCCAGCAGCTTGAACACAAGAATCGGGGAGCTGTTTTTT CASSLNTRIGELFF
- TRBJ2-3 TRBV7-2 few TGTGCCAGCAGCTTTAGGGGCAGCACAGATACGCAGTATTTT CASSFRGSTDTQYF